What follows is one T cell receptor (beta chain) and its context. Germline CDR1 is SNHLY and CDR2 is FYNNEI. Trimming pared 0 bases from V and 7 bases from J, leaving 6 bases between. The CDR3 runs to 12 residues. The data derive from a study of cytomegalovirus exposure and HLA in healthy donors. Researchers ran the PCR with 60 Vbeta and 13 Jbeta primers. The repertoire was sequenced with immunoSEQ multiplex PCR; TCRdb's copy has only in-frame clones and lacks some. This sample has roughly 100,000 clones, with 65% to 80% found just once. This rearrangement joins TRBV2 to TRBJ1-2; D is uncertain. The TCR sequence derives from a woman aged 18-29 years in good health and CMV-seropositive. Sequencing was done on a sample of PBMCs. The CDR3 loop reads CASSEAAVGYTF. CDR3 DNA sequence: TGTGCCAGCAGTGAAGCGGCAGTTGGCTACACCTTC.